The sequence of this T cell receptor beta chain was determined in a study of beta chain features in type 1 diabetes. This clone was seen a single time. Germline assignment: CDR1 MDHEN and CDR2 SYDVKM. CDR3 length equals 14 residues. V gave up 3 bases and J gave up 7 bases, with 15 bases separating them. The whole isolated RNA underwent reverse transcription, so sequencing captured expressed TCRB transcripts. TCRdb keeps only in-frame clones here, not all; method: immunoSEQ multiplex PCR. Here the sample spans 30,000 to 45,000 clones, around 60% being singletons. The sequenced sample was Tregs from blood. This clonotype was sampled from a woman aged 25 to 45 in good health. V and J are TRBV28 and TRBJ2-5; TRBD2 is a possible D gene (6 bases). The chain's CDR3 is CASSLLGGLGTQYF. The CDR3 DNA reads TGTGCCAGCAGTTTGTTGGGGGGTCTAGGGACCCAGTACTTC.